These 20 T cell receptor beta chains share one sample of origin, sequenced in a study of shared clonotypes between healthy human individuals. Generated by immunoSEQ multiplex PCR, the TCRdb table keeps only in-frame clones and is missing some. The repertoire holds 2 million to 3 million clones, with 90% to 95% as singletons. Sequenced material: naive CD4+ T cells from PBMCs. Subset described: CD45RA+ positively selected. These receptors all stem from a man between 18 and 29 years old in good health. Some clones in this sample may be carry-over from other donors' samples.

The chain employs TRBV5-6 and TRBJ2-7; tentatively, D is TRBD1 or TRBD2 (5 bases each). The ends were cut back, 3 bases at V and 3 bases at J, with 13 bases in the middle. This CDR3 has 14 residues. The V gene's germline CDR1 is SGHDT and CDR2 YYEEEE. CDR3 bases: TGTGCCAGCAGCTCCACCGGGACGGTCTACGAGCAGTACTTC. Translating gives CASSSTGTVYEQYF.

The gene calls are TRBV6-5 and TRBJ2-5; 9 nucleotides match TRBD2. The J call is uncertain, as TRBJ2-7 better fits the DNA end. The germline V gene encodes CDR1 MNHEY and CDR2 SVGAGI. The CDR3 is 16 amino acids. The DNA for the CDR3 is TGTGCCAGCAGTTACTCCAGACTAGCGGAGGACTACGAGCAGTACTTC. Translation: CASSYSRLAEDYEQYF.

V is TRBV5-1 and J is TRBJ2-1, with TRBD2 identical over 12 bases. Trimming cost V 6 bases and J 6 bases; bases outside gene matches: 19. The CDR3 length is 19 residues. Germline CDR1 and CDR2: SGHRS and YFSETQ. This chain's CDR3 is CASKLRLAGVRGQLNEQFF. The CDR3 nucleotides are TGCGCCAGCAAGCTTAGACTAGCGGGAGTACGGGGACAACTCAATGAGCAGTTCTTC.

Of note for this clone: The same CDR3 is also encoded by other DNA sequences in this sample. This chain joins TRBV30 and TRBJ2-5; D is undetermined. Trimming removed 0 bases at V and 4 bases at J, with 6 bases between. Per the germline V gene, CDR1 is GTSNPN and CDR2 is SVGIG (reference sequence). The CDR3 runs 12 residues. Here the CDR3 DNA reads TGTGCCTGGAGTGTAACGGGAGAGACCCAGTACTTC. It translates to CAWSVTGETQYF. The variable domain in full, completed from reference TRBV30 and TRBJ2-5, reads SQTIHQWPATLVQPVGSPLSLECTVEGTSNPNLYWYRQAAGRGLQLLFYSVGIGQISSEVPQNLSASRPQDRQFILSSKKLLLSDSGFYLCAWSVTGETQYFGPGTRLLVL.

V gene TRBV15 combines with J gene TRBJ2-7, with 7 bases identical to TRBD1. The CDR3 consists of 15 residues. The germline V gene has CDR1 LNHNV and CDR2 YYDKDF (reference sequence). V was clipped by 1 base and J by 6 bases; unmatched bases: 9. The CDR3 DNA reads TGTGCCACCAGCAGAGGCGAGACAGGGTTTGGCGAGCAGTACTTC. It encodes CATSRGETGFGEQYF. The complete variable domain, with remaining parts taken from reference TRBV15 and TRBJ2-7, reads DAMVIQNPRYQVTQFGKPVTLSCSQTLNHNVMYWYQQKSSQAPKLLFHYYDKDFNNEADTPDNFQSRRPNTSFCFLDIRSPGLGDTAMYLCATSRGETGFGEQYFGPGTRLTVT.

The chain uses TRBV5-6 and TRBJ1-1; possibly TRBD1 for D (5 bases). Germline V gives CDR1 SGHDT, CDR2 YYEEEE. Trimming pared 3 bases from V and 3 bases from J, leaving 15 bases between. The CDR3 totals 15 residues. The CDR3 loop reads CASSWGPRLDTEAFF. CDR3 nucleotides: TGTGCCAGCAGCTGGGGCCCGAGGTTGGACACTGAAGCTTTCTTT. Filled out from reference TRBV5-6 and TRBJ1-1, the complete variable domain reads DAGVTQSPTHLIKTRGQQVTLRCSPKSGHDTVSWYQQALGQGPQFIFQYYEEEERQRGNFPDRFSGHQFPNYSSELNVNALLLGDSALYLCASSWGPRLDTEAFFGQGTRLTVV.

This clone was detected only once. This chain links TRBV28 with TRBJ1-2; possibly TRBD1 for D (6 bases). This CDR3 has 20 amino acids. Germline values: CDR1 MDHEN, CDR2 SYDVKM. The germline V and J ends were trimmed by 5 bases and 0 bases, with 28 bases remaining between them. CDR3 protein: CASSARGRGRVVGSNYGYTF. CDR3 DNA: TGTGCCAGCAGTGCCCGGGGCAGGGGCAGGGTTGTTGGATCTAACTATGGCTACACCTTC.

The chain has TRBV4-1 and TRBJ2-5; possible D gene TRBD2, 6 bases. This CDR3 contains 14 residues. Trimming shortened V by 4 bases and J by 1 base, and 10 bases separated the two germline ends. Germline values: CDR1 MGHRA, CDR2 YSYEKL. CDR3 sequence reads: CASSRGDGQETQYF. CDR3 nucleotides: TGCGCCAGCAGCCGCGGGGACGGCCAAGAGACCCAGTACTTC.

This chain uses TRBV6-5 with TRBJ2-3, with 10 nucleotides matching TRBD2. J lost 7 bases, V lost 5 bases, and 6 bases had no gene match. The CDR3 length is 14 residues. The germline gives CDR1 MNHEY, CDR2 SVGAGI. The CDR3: CASSKAGGGNTQYF. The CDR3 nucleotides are TGTGCCAGCAGTAAAGCGGGAGGGGGAAATACGCAGTATTTT.

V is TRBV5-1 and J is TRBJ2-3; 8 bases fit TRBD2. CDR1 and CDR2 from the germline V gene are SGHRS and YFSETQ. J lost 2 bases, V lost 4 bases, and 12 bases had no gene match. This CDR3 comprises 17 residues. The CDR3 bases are TGCGCCAGCAGCCGGGAGGGGCAGCTAGGGGCCACAGATACGCAGTATTTT. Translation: CASSREGQLGATDTQYF.

The CDR3 nucleotides read TGTGCCAGCAGCGCCCCTCCGCCGAGCTCCTACGAGCAGTACTTC. Amino acids: CASSAPPPSSYEQYF. V is TRBV5-4 and J is TRBJ2-7; no clear D gene. The CDR3 extends over 15 amino acids. Between the trimmed V and J ends, which lost 4 bases and 0 bases, there was a span of 14 bases. Germline lookup yields CDR1 SGHNT and CDR2 YYREEE (reference sequence).

In DNA form, the CDR3 reads TGTGCCAGCAGCCTCCAGGGCGCCACCGGGGAGCTGTTTTTT. As protein: CASSLQGATGELFF. The gene calls are TRBV9 and TRBJ2-2, with a tentative D call TRBD1 (5 bases). Germline CDR1 reads SGDLS; CDR2 reads YYNGEE. V was cut by 4 bases and J by 4 bases, with 11 bases left in between. The CDR3 consists of 14 residues. Filled out from reference TRBV9 and TRBJ2-2, the complete variable domain reads DSGVTQTPKHLITATGQRVTLRCSPRSGDLSVYWYQQSLDQGLQFLIQYYNGEERAKGNILERFSAQQFPDLHSELNLSSLELGDSALYFCASSLQGATGELFFGEGSRLTVL.

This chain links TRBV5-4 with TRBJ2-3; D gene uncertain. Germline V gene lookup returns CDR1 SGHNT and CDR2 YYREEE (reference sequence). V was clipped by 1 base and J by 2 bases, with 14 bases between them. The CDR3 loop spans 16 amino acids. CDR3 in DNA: TGTGCCAGCAGCTTGTTTGGCGGCAGCTCCACAGATACGCAGTATTTT. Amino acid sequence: CASSLFGGSSTDTQYF.

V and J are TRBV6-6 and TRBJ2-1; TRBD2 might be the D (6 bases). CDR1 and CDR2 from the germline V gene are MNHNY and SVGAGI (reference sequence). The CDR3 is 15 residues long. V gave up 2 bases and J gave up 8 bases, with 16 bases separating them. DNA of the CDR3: TGTGCCAGCAGTTACCGGCGGGGAGTTCGGGATGAGCAGTTCTTC. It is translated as CASSYRRGVRDEQFF.

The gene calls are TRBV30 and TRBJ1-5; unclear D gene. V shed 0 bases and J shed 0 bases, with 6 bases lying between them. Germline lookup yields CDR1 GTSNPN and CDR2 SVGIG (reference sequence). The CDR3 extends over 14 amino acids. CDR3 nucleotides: TGTGCCTGGAGTGTAGCAGTTAGCAATCAGCCCCAGCATTTT. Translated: CAWSVAVSNQPQHF.

In DNA form, the CDR3 reads TGTGCCAGCAGTGAAATCGGGGGGAGGAACAATGAGCAGTTCTTC. Amino acids: CASSEIGGRNNEQFF. This chain joins TRBV25-1 and TRBJ2-1; 7 nucleotides align to TRBD2. Per germline, CDR1 MGHDK and CDR2 SYGVNS. Unmatched junction bases numbered 6, after V lost 2 bases and J lost 5 bases. CDR3 length equals 15 residues.

The CDR3 region has the DNA TGTGCCAGCAGCCATTTCTGGACTAGCGGGAGACCCATTTCAGATACGCAGTATTTT. Its translation is CASSHFWTSGRPISDTQYF. The V call is TRBV14, the J call TRBJ2-3; 13 bases agree with TRBD2. This CDR3 spans 19 amino acids. Germline V CDR1 and CDR2: SGHDN, FVKESK. V was pared by 3 bases and J by 4 bases, with 13 bases of the junction left unmatched.

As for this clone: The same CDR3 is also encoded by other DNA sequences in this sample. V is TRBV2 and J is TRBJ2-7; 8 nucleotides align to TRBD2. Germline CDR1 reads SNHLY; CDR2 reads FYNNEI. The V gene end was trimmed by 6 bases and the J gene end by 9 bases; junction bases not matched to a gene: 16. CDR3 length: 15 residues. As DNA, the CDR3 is TGTGCCAGCAGGCAACCGGGATTAGCGGGAATCGGGCAGTACTTC. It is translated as CASRQPGLAGIGQYF.

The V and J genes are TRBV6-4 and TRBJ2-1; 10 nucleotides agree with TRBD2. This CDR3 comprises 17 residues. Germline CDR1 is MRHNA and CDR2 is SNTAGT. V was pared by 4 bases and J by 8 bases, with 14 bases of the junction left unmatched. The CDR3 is CASSVRGPTSGKHEQFF. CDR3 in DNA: TGTGCCAGCAGTGTTAGGGGGCCAACTAGCGGGAAACATGAGCAGTTCTTC.

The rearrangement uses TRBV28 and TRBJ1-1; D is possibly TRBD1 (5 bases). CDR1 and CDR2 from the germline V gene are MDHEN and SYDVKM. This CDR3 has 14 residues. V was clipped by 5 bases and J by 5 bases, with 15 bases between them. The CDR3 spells CASSTNGGTTEAFF. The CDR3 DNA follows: TGTGCCAGCAGTACCAATGGGGGAACAACTGAAGCTTTCTTT.